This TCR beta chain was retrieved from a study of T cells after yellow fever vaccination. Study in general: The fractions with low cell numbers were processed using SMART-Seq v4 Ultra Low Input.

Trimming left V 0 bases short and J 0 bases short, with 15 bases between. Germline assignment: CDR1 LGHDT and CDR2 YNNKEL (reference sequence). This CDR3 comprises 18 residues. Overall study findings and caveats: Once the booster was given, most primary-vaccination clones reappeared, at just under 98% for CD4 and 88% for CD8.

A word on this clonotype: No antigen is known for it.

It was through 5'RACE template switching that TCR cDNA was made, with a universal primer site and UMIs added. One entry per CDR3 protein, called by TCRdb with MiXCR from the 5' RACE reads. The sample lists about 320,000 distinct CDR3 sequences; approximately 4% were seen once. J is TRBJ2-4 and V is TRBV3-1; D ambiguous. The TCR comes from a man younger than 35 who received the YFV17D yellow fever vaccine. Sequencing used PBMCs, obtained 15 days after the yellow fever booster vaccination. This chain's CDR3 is CASSQDQRTRLAKNIQYF. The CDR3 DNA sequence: TGTGCCAGCAGCCAAGATCAAAGGACGAGACTAGCCAAAAACATTCAGTACTTC.